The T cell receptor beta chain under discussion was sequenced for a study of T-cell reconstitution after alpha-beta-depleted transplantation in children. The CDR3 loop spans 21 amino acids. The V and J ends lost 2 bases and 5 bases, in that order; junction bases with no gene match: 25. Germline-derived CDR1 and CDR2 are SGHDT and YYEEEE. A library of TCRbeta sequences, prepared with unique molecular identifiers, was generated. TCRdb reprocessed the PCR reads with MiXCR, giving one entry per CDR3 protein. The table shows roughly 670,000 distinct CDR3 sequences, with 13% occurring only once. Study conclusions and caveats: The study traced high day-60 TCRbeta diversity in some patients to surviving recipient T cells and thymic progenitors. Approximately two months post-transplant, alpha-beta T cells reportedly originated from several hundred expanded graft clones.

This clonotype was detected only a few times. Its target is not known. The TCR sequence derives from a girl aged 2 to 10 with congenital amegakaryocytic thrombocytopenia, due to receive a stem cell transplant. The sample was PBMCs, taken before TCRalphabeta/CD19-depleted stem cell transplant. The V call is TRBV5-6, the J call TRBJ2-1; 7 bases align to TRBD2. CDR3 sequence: CASSFFLRGRRGLDLNNEQFF. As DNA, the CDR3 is TGTGCCAGCAGCTTTTTTCTCCGGGGACGACGCGGACTAGATCTGAACAATGAGCAGTTCTTC.